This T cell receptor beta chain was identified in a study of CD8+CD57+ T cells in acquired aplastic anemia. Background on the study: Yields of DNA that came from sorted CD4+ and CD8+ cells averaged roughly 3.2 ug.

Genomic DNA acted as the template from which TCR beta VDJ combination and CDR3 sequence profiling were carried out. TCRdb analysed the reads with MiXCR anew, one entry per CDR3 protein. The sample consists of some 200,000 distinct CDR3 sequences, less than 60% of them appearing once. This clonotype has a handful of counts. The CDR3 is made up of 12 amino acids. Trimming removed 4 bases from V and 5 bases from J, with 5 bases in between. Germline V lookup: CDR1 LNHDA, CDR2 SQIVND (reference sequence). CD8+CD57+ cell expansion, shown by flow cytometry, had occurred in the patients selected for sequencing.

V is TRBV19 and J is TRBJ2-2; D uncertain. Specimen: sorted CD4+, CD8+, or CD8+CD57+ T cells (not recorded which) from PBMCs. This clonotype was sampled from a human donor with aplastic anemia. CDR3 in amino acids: CASSTGTGELFF. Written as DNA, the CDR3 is TGTGCCAGTAGTACCGGGACCGGGGAGCTGTTTTTT.